Following are 13 T cell receptor beta chains from one sample sequenced in a study of PD-1 blockade in classical Hodgkin lymphoma. Described time point: cycle 4 day 1 (C4D1), after five to seven weeks of nivolumab. Every patient was affected by relapse after autologous stem cell transplantation, while exposure to brentuximab vedotin was not uniform. TCRdb keeps only in-frame clones here, not all; method: immunoSEQ multiplex PCR. There are roughly 94,000 clones in the sample; about 93% occur only once, and around 2% lies in the top ten. The sample consisted of peripheral blood mononuclear cells (PBMCs), taken before the fourth cycle of nivolumab. The receptor set was obtained from a human donor with classical Hodgkin lymphoma.

The rearrangement uses TRBV6-5 and TRBJ2-5; no clear D. CDR1 and CDR2 from the germline V gene are MNHEY and SVGAGI. The CDR3 loop spans 15 amino acids. Deletions cut 0 bases from V and 4 bases from J, with 12 bases between. DNA of the CDR3: TGTGCCAGCAGTTACTCCTCCCGGAAGGGAGAGACCCAGTACTTC. Protein sequence: CASSYSSRKGETQYF.

The CDR3 spells CASVTGVENTEAFF. CDR3 nucleotides: TGTGCCAGCGTTACAGGGGTAGAAAACACTGAAGCTTTCTTT. V usage is TRBV28 and J usage is TRBJ1-1, with 7 bases lining up with TRBD1. Trimming at V came to 8 bases and at J to 2 bases, leaving 8 bases not matched to a gene. CDR1 and CDR2 from the germline V gene are MDHEN and SYDVKM. This CDR3 has 14 residues.

The chain joins TRBV7-8 to TRBJ1-2; no clear D. Germline V gene lookup returns CDR1 SGHVS and CDR2 FQNEAQ. Trimming removed 7 bases from V and 3 bases from J, with 6 bases in between. This CDR3 has 11 residues. The CDR3 DNA reads TGTGCCAGCACCTCGGACTATGGCTACACCTTC. Translation: CASTSDYGYTF. Combining the CDR3 with reference TRBV7-8 and TRBJ1-2 gives the whole variable domain GAGVSQSPRYKVAKRGQDVALRCDPISGHVSLFWYQQALGQGPEFLTYFQNEAQLDKSGLPSDRFFAERPEGSVSTLKIQRTQQEDSAVYLCASTSDYGYTFGSGTRLTVV.

CDR3 sequence: CASSPPGLAGGNEQFF. The CDR3 DNA is TGTGCCAGCTCACCGCCGGGACTAGCGGGAGGCAATGAGCAGTTCTTC. The rearrangement uses TRBV18 and TRBJ2-1, with 15 bases aligning to TRBD2. With V trimmed by 3 bases and J by 6 bases, 3 bases remained unmatched. Germline V gives CDR1 KGHSH, CDR2 LQKENI. The CDR3 contains 16 residues.

V usage is TRBV14 and J usage is TRBJ2-7; TRBD1 is a possible D gene (6 bases). Germline assignment: CDR1 SGHDN and CDR2 FVKESK. Deletions cut 4 bases from V and 6 bases from J, with 10 bases between. The CDR3 contains 12 residues. In nucleotides, the CDR3 is TGTGCCAGCAGCCGGGACATGGTCGAGCAGTACTTC. It is translated as CASSRDMVEQYF.

The J gene is TRBJ2-7, the V gene TRBV28, with D perhaps matching TRBD1 (6 bases). The CDR3 extends over 14 amino acids. The germline V gene has CDR1 MDHEN and CDR2 SYDVKM. Trimming took 4 bases from V and 7 from J, leaving 17 bases between them. CDR3 protein: CASSSPTGSKEQYF. As DNA, the CDR3 is TGTGCCAGCAGTTCGCCGACAGGTTCTAAGGAGCAGTACTTC.

This clone occurred once. The chain uses TRBV27 and TRBJ2-6; D gene ambiguous. V dropped 2 bases and J dropped 0 bases, with 8 bases sitting between them. Germline CDR1 and CDR2: MNHEY and SMNVEV (reference sequence). The CDR3 is 16 amino acids. The CDR3 bases are TGTGCCAGCAGTTTAACTGCGAGCTCTGGGGCCAACGTCCTGACTTTC. Protein sequence: CASSLTASSGANVLTF.

The V gene is TRBV29-1, the J gene TRBJ1-4; 8 nucleotides match TRBD1. There are 18 residues in the CDR3. V was clipped by 4 bases and J by 0 bases; unmatched bases: 13. Germline V gene data show CDR1 as SQVTM and CDR2 as ANQGSEA. The CDR3 nucleotides read TGCAGCGTTGTTGCGTCAGGGGGCAATACAGCAACTAATGAAAAACTGTTTTTT. This sequence encodes CSVVASGGNTATNEKLFF.

The rearrangement uses TRBV9 and TRBJ2-2; 8 bases match TRBD2. Germline V lookup: CDR1 SGDLS, CDR2 YYNGEE. This CDR3 region has 15 residues. Trimming at V came to 7 bases and at J to 2 bases, leaving 7 bases not matched to a gene. CDR3 sequence (DNA): TGTGCCAGCGGATGGACTAGCAGAAACACCGGGGAGCTGTTTTTT. This gives the protein CASGWTSRNTGELFF.

This chain uses TRBV11-3 with TRBJ2-2; D remains unclear. With 2 bases removed from V and 4 bases from J, the gap between germline ends came to 2 bases. This CDR3 is built from 12 residues. From germline, CDR1 is SGHNT and CDR2 YENEEA. The CDR3 sequence: CASSLSTGELFF. The CDR3 coding sequence is TGTGCCAGCAGCTTAAGCACCGGGGAGCTGTTTTTT.

This rearrangement joins TRBV7-9 to TRBJ1-1, with unresolved D. The CDR3 spans 14 residues. V lost 5 bases to trimming and J lost 0 bases, with 10 bases between them. Germline V gene data show CDR1 as SEHNR and CDR2 as FQNEAQ (reference sequence). CDR3 residues: CASSKEGMNTEAFF. CDR3 DNA: TGTGCCAGCAGCAAGGAAGGGATGAACACTGAAGCTTTCTTT.

Concerning this clone: The junction differs from germline at one of its ends, possibly a read error. The chain has TRBV7-7 and TRBJ2-5; D not resolved. CDR1 is SSHAT, CDR2 FNYEAQ, per germline (reference sequence). The length of the CDR3 is 12 residues. The DNA for the CDR3 is TGTGCTAGCAGGACCCGATCCGGGACCCAGTACTTC. Amino acid sequence: CASRTRSGTQYF.

The chain joins TRBV27 to TRBJ1-2, with a possible D match to TRBD1 (6 bases). V was cut by 5 bases and J by 5 bases, with 21 bases left in between. Per the germline V gene, CDR1 is MNHEY and CDR2 is SMNVEV (reference sequence). This CDR3 contains 16 residues. In nucleotides, the CDR3 is TGTGCCAGCAGTACTCTCCGGGACACAGGCTCTTATGGCTACACCTTC. Translation gives CASSTLRDTGSYGYTF.